Below, 25 T cell receptor beta chains from the same sample are listed, as sequenced in a study of blood T cell repertoires in COVID-19. Only in-frame clones appear in the TCRdb table, and some are missing; sequencing was by immunoSEQ multiplex PCR. The profile covers approximately 90,000 clones, with less than 85% appearing a single time and 15% to 20% taken by the ten largest. The specimen was peripheral blood. The receptors here all came from an elderly woman with acute or convalescent COVID-19.

The chain has TRBV3-1 (or the pseudogene TRBV3-2) and TRBJ2-1; possible D gene TRBD1, 6 bases. Deletions cut 0 bases from V and 3 bases from J, with 15 bases between. Germline values: CDR1 LGHDT, CDR2 YNNKEL (reference sequence). CDR3 length: 17 residues. DNA for the CDR3: TGTGCCAGCAGCCAAGATGGGGGCAGGGTTTTCTACAATGAGCAGTTCTTC. It specifies CASSQDGGRVFYNEQFF.

This clone was seen only a few times. A read error may account for a junction end that differs from germline. The chain recombines TRBV6-1 with TRBJ1-6; D is unresolved. The CDR3 is 13 residues long. The germline CDR1 and CDR2 sequences are MNHNS and SASEGT. The CDR3 DNA reads as TGTGCCAGCAGTCAAGCCCCCAGGTCACCCCTCCACTTT. Residues: CASSQAPRSPLHF.

V and J are TRBV2 and TRBJ2-5; TRBD2 matches 16 bases. The CDR3 contains 18 residues. The germline V gene encodes CDR1 SNHLY and CDR2 FYNNEI. J lost 5 bases, V lost 7 bases, and 13 bases had no gene match. DNA for the CDR3: TGTGCCAGCATCCCTATGGGGACTAGCGGGGGGGGATTGGAGACCCAGTACTTC. Protein: CASIPMGTSGGGLETQYF.

This chain links TRBV5-1 with TRBJ1-1; 7 bases line up with TRBD1. V shed 4 bases and J 9 bases; nucleotides not matched to a gene: 9. From germline, CDR1 is SGHRS and CDR2 YFSETQ. The CDR3 is 13 residues long. The CDR3 loop is CASSPRQGVQAFF. The CDR3 DNA reads as TGCGCCAGCAGCCCTCGACAGGGAGTTCAAGCTTTCTTT.

The chain links TRBV6-5 to TRBJ1-2; 8 nucleotides align to TRBD1. V shed 1 base and J 2 bases; nucleotides not matched to a gene: 3. The germline CDR1 and CDR2 sequences are MNHEY and SVGAGI. The length of the CDR3 is 15 residues. CDR3 nucleotides: TGTGCCAGCAGTTACTTGAGGACAGGGAACTATGGCTACACCTTC. The encoded protein is CASSYLRTGNYGYTF.

A note on this clone: Because the CDR3 is missing its conserved closing phenylalanine or tryptophan, this is likely a read error. The DNA is omitted, as the CDR3 cannot be located on it reliably, and the CDR3 follows TCRdb's listing. V and J are TRBV12-3 or TRBV12-4 and TRBJ2-4; TRBD1, the table's D call, lacks a check against the DNA. Including both end residues, the CDR3 is 10 amino acids long. The CDR3 sequence is CASTPDPTGA.

CDR3 amino acids: CASSPDPTFPYQETQYF. Written as DNA, the CDR3 is TGCGCCAGCAGCCCTGACCCGACATTCCCCTACCAAGAGACCCAGTACTTC. The chain carries TRBV5-1 and TRBJ2-5; D remains ambiguous. In germline, CDR1 is SGHRS, CDR2 YFSETQ. Trimming cost V 4 bases and J 0 bases, with 19 bases left between them. The CDR3 extends over 17 amino acids.

The chain combines TRBV5-1 with TRBJ2-3; TRBD2 aligns across 7 bases. After removal of 5 bases from V and 4 bases from J, the junction contained 10 bases not matched to a gene. CDR3 length equals 15 residues. Germline V gives CDR1 SGHRS, CDR2 YFSETQ. The CDR3 region is CASRFVSGGADTQYF. The DNA for the CDR3 is TGCGCCAGCAGATTTGTCAGTGGGGGGGCAGATACGCAGTATTTT.

The chain combines TRBV7-8 with TRBJ2-7, with 10 bases that match TRBD1. Germline assignment: CDR1 SGHVS and CDR2 FQNEAQ. V lost 5 bases to trimming and J lost 4 bases; unmatched junction nucleotides: 8. CDR3 length: 15 amino acids. The CDR3 region is CASSRTGTGVYEQYF. CDR3 bases: TGTGCCAGCAGCCGGACCGGGACAGGGGTATACGAGCAGTACTTC.

The chain is built from TRBV10-2 and TRBJ1-2; no clear D. The V gene lost 6 bases and the J gene lost 2 bases, with 10 bases spanning the gap. The germline CDR1 and CDR2 sequences are WSHSY and SAAADI. The CDR3 has 13 residues. CDR3 loop: CASRNQVNYGYTF. The CDR3 DNA is TGCGCCAGCAGGAACCAGGTCAACTATGGCTACACCTTC.

This clone has more than one count but fewer than ten. The chain uses TRBV6-6 and TRBJ2-1; 7 bases fit TRBD2. This CDR3 spans 15 amino acids. J gave up 0 bases and V 7 bases, and 6 bases lay outside the gene matches. Per the germline V gene, CDR1 is MNHNY and CDR2 is SVGAGI (reference sequence). The CDR3 spells CASTGGFSSYNEQFF. For the CDR3, the DNA is TGTGCCAGCACCGGGGGGTTCAGCTCCTACAATGAGCAGTTCTTC.

The chain carries TRBV7-9 and TRBJ2-5; weak D call: TRBD1 (6 bases). Germline V CDR1 and CDR2: SEHNR, FQNEAQ (reference sequence). V shed 7 bases and J shed 1 base, with 13 bases lying between them. This CDR3 spans 14 amino acids. CDR3 amino acids: CASNQGRSQETQYF. CDR3 nucleotides: TGTGCCAGCAACCAGGGGCGCTCCCAAGAGACCCAGTACTTC.

The genes are TRBV15 and TRBJ2-1; 8 nucleotides agree with TRBD2. This CDR3 is built from 15 residues. V lost 0 bases to trimming and J lost 14 bases; unmatched junction nucleotides: 12. Germline V gives CDR1 LNHNV, CDR2 YYDKDF (reference sequence). The CDR3 DNA sequence: TGTGCCACCAGCAGAGATTATTTAGCTGCGGGGGGAGAGTTCTTC. This gives the protein CATSRDYLAAGGEFF. Filled out from reference TRBV15 and TRBJ2-1, the complete variable domain reads DAMVIQNPRYQVTQFGKPVTLSCSQTLNHNVMYWYQQKSSQAPKLLFHYYDKDFNNEADTPDNFQSRRPNTSFCFLDIRSPGLGDTAMYLCATSRDYLAAGGEFFGPGTRLTVL.

The genes are TRBV10-1 and TRBJ2-3; D perhaps matches TRBD1 (6 bases). Looked up from germline, CDR1 is WNHNN and CDR2 is SYGVQD (reference sequence). Trimming shortened V by 5 bases and J by 4 bases, and 10 bases separated the two germline ends. This CDR3 has 13 residues. CDR3 sequence: CASSSQGSDTQYF. The CDR3 DNA is TGCGCCAGCAGTTCGCAGGGGTCAGATACGCAGTATTTT.

This clone was seen a single time. The V gene is TRBV29-1, the J gene TRBJ2-5; maybe TRBD1 (5 bases). Germline CDR1 and CDR2: SQVTM and ANQGSEA. The V end lost 3 bases, the J end lost 4 bases, and 12 bases lay between the germline ends. This CDR3 is built from 13 residues. CDR3 loop: CSVEKQERETQYF. Written as DNA, the CDR3 is TGCAGCGTTGAGAAACAGGAGCGAGAGACCCAGTACTTC.

The V call is TRBV18, the J call TRBJ1-1; 7 bases agree with TRBD1. This CDR3 spans 15 amino acids. The V gene's germline CDR1 is KGHSH and CDR2 LQKENI. The junction had 9 bases not matched to a gene; V was cut back by 3 bases and J by 5 bases. In DNA, the CDR3 is TGTGCCAGCTCACCGATCGGACAGGTAGAAACTGAAGCTTTCTTT. This gives the protein CASSPIGQVETEAFF. Drawing the rest from reference TRBV18 and TRBJ1-1, the complete variable domain is NAGVMQNPRHLVRRRGQEARLRCSPMKGHSHVYWYRQLPEEGLKFMVYLQKENIIDESGMPKERFSAEFPKEGPSILRIQQVVRGDSAAYFCASSPIGQVETEAFFGQGTRLTVV.

V is TRBV5-1 and J is TRBJ2-3, with 11 bases matching TRBD2. The V and J ends lost 0 bases and 8 bases, in that order; junction bases with no gene match: 8. This CDR3 comprises 16 residues. CDR1 is SGHRS and CDR2 is YFSETQ in the germline V gene. This CDR3 reads CASSLGLAGPKGTQYF. The CDR3 DNA reads TGCGCCAGCAGCTTGGGACTAGCGGGGCCTAAGGGTACGCAGTATTTT.

The DNA of the CDR3 is TGTGCCAGCAGCTTAGAGGCCAGGGGGCAGTACTTC. Its translation is CASSLEARGQYF. The V gene is TRBV7-2, the J gene TRBJ2-7; D is perhaps TRBD1 (6 bases). The V end was cut by 1 base, the J end by 9 bases, with 10 bases between. Germline CDR1 SGHTA, CDR2 FQGNSA. The CDR3 has 12 residues.

The V gene is TRBV6-1, the J gene TRBJ2-7, with 7 bases aligning to TRBD2. CDR3 length: 15 residues. Germline values: CDR1 MNHNS, CDR2 SASEGT. V lost 3 bases, J lost 5 bases, and 10 bases stayed unmatched. Written as DNA, the CDR3 is TGTGCCAGCAGTGAGTTTGGGGGGGGTGGTAACGAGCAGTACTTC. The encoded protein is CASSEFGGGGNEQYF.

J is TRBJ2-6 and V is TRBV14; no clear D gene. V lost 0 bases to trimming and J lost 2 bases, with 14 bases between them. CDR3 length equals 18 residues. Germline V gene sequence: CDR1 SGHDN, CDR2 FVKESK. The CDR3 loop reads CASSQEWQFRTGANVLTF. The CDR3 DNA follows: TGTGCCAGCAGCCAAGAGTGGCAGTTTCGAACTGGGGCCAACGTCCTGACTTTC.

The chain combines TRBV18 with TRBJ1-5, with D possibly TRBD1 on 5 matching bases. The CDR3 sequence is 16 residues long. The ends were cut back, 2 bases at V and 1 base at J, with 12 bases in the middle. Germline CDR1 reads KGHSH; CDR2 reads LQKENI. The CDR3 is CASSPSLQESNQPQHF. CDR3 sequence (DNA): TGTGCCAGCTCACCAAGCTTACAGGAGAGCAATCAGCCCCAGCATTTT.

The gene calls are TRBV11-3 and TRBJ2-1; 9 bases fit TRBD2. Looked up from germline, CDR1 is SGHNT and CDR2 is YENEEA. This CDR3 has 16 amino acids. With 5 bases clipped from V and 6 bases from J, the junction kept 11 bases outside the gene matches. The CDR3 protein is CASSPTGGRAINEQFF. For the CDR3, the DNA is TGTGCCAGCAGCCCCACCGGCGGGAGGGCCATCAATGAGCAGTTCTTC.

This sequence joins TRBV5-4 and TRBJ2-1, with D possibly being TRBD2 (6 bases). The CDR3 is made up of 15 amino acids. Trimming took off 2 bases at V and 2 bases at J, with 11 bases between the two ends. Germline CDR1 reads SGHNT; CDR2 reads YYREEE (reference sequence). CDR3 region: CASSFGGRAYNEQFF. CDR3 coding DNA: TGTGCCAGCAGCTTTGGGGGGAGAGCCTACAATGAGCAGTTCTTC.

The chain couples TRBV9 to TRBJ1-3, with 9 bases matching TRBD1. Germline assignment: CDR1 SGDLS and CDR2 YYNGEE. The CDR3 has 16 amino acids. V dropped 2 bases and J dropped 1; count of bases not matched to a gene: 4. CDR3 in amino acids: CASSVGTGKSGNTIYF. The DNA of the CDR3 is TGTGCCAGCAGCGTCGGGACAGGGAAATCTGGAAACACCATATATTTT.

The gene calls are TRBV5-1 and TRBJ2-5, with 8 bases matching TRBD1. The J segment lost 1 base and the V segment lost 3 bases, leaving 5 bases of the junction unmatched. The CDR3 loop spans 15 amino acids. Per germline, CDR1 SGHRS and CDR2 YFSETQ. The chain's CDR3 is CASSSVQGVQETQYF. CDR3 nucleotides: TGCGCCAGCAGCTCTGTACAGGGGGTCCAAGAGACCCAGTACTTC. Complete variable domain (other parts from reference TRBV5-1 and TRBJ2-5): KAGVTQTPRYLIKTRGQQVTLSCSPISGHRSVSWYQQTPGQGLQFLFEYFSETQRNKGNFPGRFSGRQFSNSRSEMNVSTLELGDSALYLCASSSVQGVQETQYFGPGTRLLVL.